This passage covers 18 T cell receptor beta chains from one sample sequenced in a study of OX40 agonist ivuxolimab in advanced cancers. Some clones are missing from TCRdb's copy, which holds only in-frame ones; the method was immunoSEQ multiplex PCR. The profile covers some 130,000 clones, with 80% to 90% appearing a single time and about 0.55% taken by the ten largest. The sample was CD4+ or CD8+ T cells sorted from blood, taken in a trial of the OX40 agonist ivuxolimab. These receptor sequences come from an adult with an advanced solid tumor such as melanoma, head and neck, liver or kidney cancer.

This clone was observed once. The J gene is TRBJ1-6, the V gene TRBV19, with TRBD1 as a possible D gene (5 bases). The length of the CDR3 is 14 residues. Germline CDR1 and CDR2: LNHDA and SQIVND (reference sequence). The V gene lost 4 bases and the J gene lost 2 bases, with 6 bases spanning the gap. DNA of the CDR3: TGTGCCAGTAGTACGGACACCTATAATTCACCCCTCCACTTT. It codes for CASSTDTYNSPLHF. Complete variable domain (other parts from reference TRBV19 and TRBJ1-6): DGGITQSPKYLFRKEGQNVTLSCEQNLNHDAMYWYRQDPGQGLRLIYYSQIVNDFQKGDIAEGYSVSREKKESFPLTVTSAQKNPTAFYLCASSTDTYNSPLHFGNGTRLTVT.

The V call is TRBV7-9, the J call TRBJ1-1, with D perhaps matching TRBD1 (5 bases). Germline V gene lookup returns CDR1 SEHNR and CDR2 FQNEAQ (reference sequence). V was clipped by 5 bases and J by 0 bases, with 7 bases between them. The CDR3 loop spans 13 amino acids. The CDR3 reads CASSTRVNTEAFF. CDR3 bases: TGTGCCAGCAGCACCAGGGTGAACACTGAAGCTTTCTTT.

This clone was found once. For the CDR3, the DNA is TGTGCCAGCAGCCGGGGACAGGGCGGAGGGGCTGAGCAGTTCTTC. This codes for CASSRGQGGGAEQFF. The chain employs TRBV7-2 and TRBJ2-1, with 9 bases matching TRBD1. This CDR3 region has 15 residues. Per the germline V gene, CDR1 is SGHTA and CDR2 is FQGNSA. Losses at the gene ends were 5 bases for V and 9 bases for J; bases not matched to a gene: 11.

V gene TRBV2 combines with J gene TRBJ1-5; 10 positions agree with TRBD1. There are 14 residues in the CDR3. V lost 7 bases and J lost 11; bases outside the gene matches: 11. Germline CDR1 and CDR2: SNHLY and FYNNEI. DNA of the CDR3: TGTGCCAGCAAACAGGGACAGGGGTTAGGGTCCCAGCATTTT. Protein sequence: CASKQGQGLGSQHF.

The chain joins TRBV19 to TRBJ1-1; no definite D call. Trimming removed 2 bases from V and 6 bases from J, with 13 bases in between. The CDR3 extends over 14 amino acids. Per germline, CDR1 LNHDA and CDR2 SQIVND (reference sequence). The CDR3 loop is CASSIQGARSEAFF. Here the CDR3 DNA reads TGTGCCAGTAGTATACAAGGCGCGAGGTCTGAAGCTTTCTTT.

This clone was detected only once. V is TRBV4-3 and J is TRBJ1-2; 8 bases fit TRBD1. This CDR3 comprises 16 residues. Germline values: CDR1 LGHNA, CDR2 YSLEER. Trimming cost V 1 base and J 5 bases; bases outside gene matches: 9. The CDR3 loop is CASSQADRGGVYGYTF. For the CDR3, the DNA is TGCGCCAGCAGCCAAGCTGACAGGGGAGGGGTTTATGGCTACACCTTC.

This rearrangement joins TRBV6-1 to TRBJ2-3; the D gene is possibly TRBD2 (7 bases). CDR3 length equals 14 residues. The V end was cut by 3 bases, the J end by 5 bases, with 12 bases between. Germline V gene lookup returns CDR1 MNHNS and CDR2 SASEGT. This CDR3 reads CASSEGGRVDTQYF. The CDR3 region has the DNA TGTGCCAGCAGTGAGGGGGGGCGTGTAGATACGCAGTATTTT.

This chain uses TRBV4-3 with TRBJ1-4, with unresolved D. The CDR3 sequence is 15 residues long. The germline V gene encodes CDR1 LGHNA and CDR2 YSLEER. Trimming removed 0 bases at V and 8 bases at J, with 13 bases between. The CDR3 loop is CASSQEGGSPEKLFF. CDR3 DNA sequence: TGCGCCAGCAGCCAAGAAGGCGGCTCCCCGGAAAAACTGTTTTTT.

This clone was observed a few times. This chain joins TRBV6-5 and TRBJ1-6; TRBD1 is a possible D gene (5 bases). V was trimmed by 4 bases and J by 0 bases, leaving 10 bases between them. Germline V gene sequence: CDR1 MNHEY, CDR2 SVGAGI. This CDR3 comprises 16 residues. CDR3 DNA: TGTGCCAGCAGTTCCAGGGCGAGCTCCTATAATTCACCCCTCCACTTT. It codes for CASSSRASSYNSPLHF.

The chain couples TRBV14 to TRBJ2-2; D not resolved. The CDR3 has 16 amino acids. Germline V CDR1 and CDR2: SGHDN, FVKESK. V dropped 3 bases and J dropped 1 base, with 12 bases sitting between them. The CDR3 bases are TGTGCCAGCAGCCAGTACCTCCCCTTGAACACCGGGGAGCTGTTTTTT. Amino acids: CASSQYLPLNTGELFF. Using reference TRBV14 and TRBJ2-2 for the parts outside the CDR3, the full variable domain is EAGVTQFPSHSVIEKGQTVTLRCDPISGHDNLYWYRRVMGKEIKFLLHFVKESKQDESGMPNNRFLAERTGGTYSTLKVQPAELEDSGVYFCASSQYLPLNTGELFFGEGSRLTVL.

V is TRBV30 and J is TRBJ2-7; D remains unclear. This CDR3 has 11 residues. Germline V gene data show CDR1 as GTSNPN and CDR2 as SVGIG (reference sequence). V was shortened by 1 base and J by 4 bases, with 5 bases between the two germline ends. CDR3 region: CAWSEEYEQYF. Here the CDR3 DNA reads TGTGCCTGGAGTGAGGAATACGAGCAGTACTTC.

V and J are TRBV6-5 and TRBJ2-5, with 11 nucleotides matching TRBD2. The CDR3 is made up of 15 amino acids. The trim removed 5 bases at V and 4 bases at J, leaving 6 bases unmatched. The germline V gene encodes CDR1 MNHEY and CDR2 SVGAGI. CDR3 in amino acids: CASSGASGGSETQYF. In nucleotides, the CDR3 is TGTGCCAGCAGTGGGGCTAGCGGGGGGTCAGAGACCCAGTACTTC.

This chain joins TRBV19 and TRBJ2-5; a possible D gene is TRBD1 (6 bases). Germline V gene lookup returns CDR1 LNHDA and CDR2 SQIVND (reference sequence). There are 13 residues in the CDR3. The ends were cut back, 7 bases at V and 5 bases at J, with 14 bases in the middle. CDR3 DNA: TGTGCCAGTAACCAGGGGTCCACCGAGACCCAGTACTTC. Its translation is CASNQGSTETQYF.

This clone appeared once. This sequence joins TRBV7-2 and TRBJ1-5; TRBD1 is a possible D gene (5 bases). The V gene's germline CDR1 is SGHTA and CDR2 FQGNSA. The CDR3 loop spans 15 amino acids. V was cut by 5 bases and J by 5 bases, with 16 bases left in between. Written as DNA, the CDR3 is TGTGCCAGCAGCCCACCGGGCGGGGGGGATCAGCCCCAGCATTTT. As protein: CASSPPGGGDQPQHF.

V gene TRBV5-6 combines with J gene TRBJ1-3, with D uncertain. This CDR3 is built from 14 residues. The V end was cut by 1 base, the J end by 0 bases, with 5 bases between. The germline V gene encodes CDR1 SGHDT and CDR2 YYEEEE. The CDR3 is CASSLSGSGNTIYF. CDR3 nucleotides: TGTGCCAGCAGCTTGTCAGGCTCTGGAAACACCATATATTTT.

J is TRBJ2-5 and V is TRBV6-6, with D tentatively TRBD1 or TRBD2 (5 bases each). The CDR3 spans 14 residues. With 2 bases removed from V and 1 base from J, the gap between germline ends came to 8 bases. The germline gives CDR1 MNHNY, CDR2 SVGAGI (reference sequence). This CDR3 reads CASSYGTGQETQYF. CDR3 in DNA: TGTGCCAGCAGTTACGGGACCGGCCAAGAGACCCAGTACTTC.

This clone was found once. The V gene is TRBV7-2, the J gene TRBJ2-1; D remains ambiguous. The ends were cut back, 2 bases at V and 3 bases at J, with 11 bases in the middle. CDR1 is SGHTA, CDR2 FQGNSA, per germline. The CDR3 consists of 15 residues. CDR3 sequence: CASSLSNRGYNEQFF. CDR3 DNA sequence: TGTGCCAGCAGCTTATCAAATCGCGGCTACAATGAGCAGTTCTTC.

The V and J genes are TRBV28 and TRBJ1-2; possible D gene TRBD1, 5 bases. Germline-derived CDR1 and CDR2 are MDHEN and SYDVKM. CDR3 length: 12 amino acids. V lost 7 bases and J lost 4, with 10 bases in between. In DNA, the CDR3 is TGTGCCAGCAAGGGACGGAGCTATGGCTACACCTTC. The encoded protein is CASKGRSYGYTF.